This T cell receptor beta chain is drawn from a study of Tregs in tolerant kidney transplant recipients. Assay used: immunoSEQ multiplex PCR; TCRdb lists only in-frame clones, some missing. The data contain some 80,000 clones, roughly 98% of them singletons. Per germline, CDR1 SGHVS and CDR2 FNYEAQ. The CDR3 has 17 residues. V trimming: 1 base; J trimming: 0 bases; junction bases outside the gene matches: 5. This sample comprised CD4+ T cells from blood, obtained before the transplant. V is TRBV7-6 and J is TRBJ2-1; 8 positions agree with TRBD2. The receptor was isolated from a human donor who received a combined kidney and bone marrow transplant. The CDR3 region has the DNA TGTGCCAGCAGCTTAGGGACTAGCCGAAGCTCCTACAATGAGCAGTTCTTC. Its protein product is CASSLGTSRSSYNEQFF. Complete variable domain (other parts from reference TRBV7-6 and TRBJ2-1): GAGVSQSPRYKVTKRGQDVALRCDPISGHVSLYWYRQALGQGPEFLTYFNYEAQQDKSGLPNDRFSAERPEGSISTLTIQRTEQRDSAMYRCASSLGTSRSSYNEQFFGPGTRLTVL.